This TCR beta chain was retrieved from a study of CD8+CD57+ T cells in acquired aplastic anemia. Study context: For CD4+ cells, healthy donors had an average of about 10 million reads.

Overall study results and limits: Shared by patients and controls, around 27 CD8+ CDR3s were abundant in patients.

Genomic DNA templated the TCR beta VDJ and CDR3 profiling. TCRdb re-derived calls from the reads in MiXCR, one entry per CDR3 protein. The sample shows approximately 160,000 distinct CDR3 sequences, about 48% of them seen only once. On this clonotype itself: Antigen unknown.

Germline CDR1 is SNHLY and CDR2 is FYNNEI. The CDR3 length is 14 residues. V shed 3 bases and J shed 4 bases, with 12 bases lying between them. Specimen: sorted CD4+, CD8+, or CD8+CD57+ T cells (not recorded which) from PBMCs. This receptor was taken from a human donor in good health. The V gene is TRBV2, the J gene TRBJ1-2, with D possibly TRBD1 on 5 matching bases. The CDR3 loop reads CASSEGQTAYGYTF. DNA for the CDR3: TGTGCCAGCAGTGAGGGGCAGACAGCCTATGGCTACACCTTC.